The T cell receptor (beta chain) described here comes from a study of blood T cells in healthy people across ages. This clonotype was detected a few times. From germline, CDR1 is SGHRS and CDR2 YFSETQ. V gave up 0 bases and J gave up 0 bases, with 13 bases separating them. The length of the CDR3 is 18 residues. Through a sample-barcoded 5' primer and a J-beta primer mix, a second PCR was run for 7 to 11 cycles. MiXCR, applied by TCRdb to the 5' RACE reads, yields one record per CDR3 protein. In the table there are more than 1,400,000 distinct CDR3 sequences, about 43% of which are singletons. The chain joins TRBV5-1 to TRBJ1-6; no clear D gene. The TCR sequence derives from a woman aged 18-29 years in good health. Sequences were obtained from blood. CDR3 sequence (DNA): TGCGCCAGCAGCTTGGCCGTATCGCGGAGCTCCTATAATTCACCCCTCCACTTT. Residues: CASSLAVSRSSYNSPLHF. Together with reference TRBV5-1 and TRBJ1-6, the CDR3 gives the full variable domain: KAGVTQTPRYLIKTRGQQVTLSCSPISGHRSVSWYQQTPGQGLQFLFEYFSETQRNKGNFPGRFSGRQFSNSRSEMNVSTLELGDSALYLCASSLAVSRSSYNSPLHFGNGTRLTVT.